A selection of T cell receptor beta chains follows, all from one sample in a study of blood T cell repertoires in COVID-19. Profiled with immunoSEQ multiplex PCR; TCRdb holds only in-frame clones, not every one. The sample includes some 180,000 clones, 60% to 85% of them seen just once. Sequenced material: peripheral blood. The receptors derive from a woman aged 50 to 60 with active or convalescent COVID-19. Each CDR3 is given with its conserved first and last residue. A D gene is named only where the DNA matches it firmly. A row's size may be missing; if present it is once, few, many or a size class.

- | TRBJ2-5 | - | TRBV28 | CASSREQETQYF | TGTGCCAGCTCCCGGGAACAAGAGACCCAGTACTTC
TRBD2 | TRBJ2-7 | - | TRBV6-5 | CASLGGTSTYYEQYF | TGTGCCAGCTTGGGGGGGACCAGTACTTACTACGAGCAGTACTTC
TRBD1 | TRBJ2-1 | - | TRBV18 | CASSHRDRGYNEQFF | TGTGCCAGCTCACACCGGGACAGGGGCTACAATGAGCAGTTCTTC
- | TRBJ2-3 | - | TRBV6-2/TRBV6-3 | CASSYSGGLDTQYF | TGTGCCAGCAGTTACTCTGGGGGCCTAGATACGCAGTATTTT
TRBD1 | TRBJ1-2 | - | TRBV5-1 | CASSSTITGGGYGYTF | TGCGCCAGCAGCTCCACCATTACAGGGGGCGGCTATGGCTACACCTTC
- | TRBJ1-3 | - | TRBV23-1 | CASSQYERGSGNTIYF | TGCGCCAGCAGTCAATATGAGCGGGGCTCTGGAAACACCATATATTTT
- | TRBJ1-2 | - | TRBV28 | CASTRMEGYGYTF | TGTGCCAGCACCCGAATGGAGGGGTATGGCTACACCTTC
TRBD1 | TRBJ1-3 | - | TRBV11-2 | CASSGRDRVAGNTIYF | TGTGCCAGCAGCGGCCGGGACAGGGTAGCGGGAAACACCATATATTTT
- | TRBJ1-4 | - | TRBV28 | CASSFSRNEKLFF | TGTGCCAGCAGTTTTTCGAGAAATGAAAAACTGTTTTTT
TRBD1 | TRBJ1-1 | - | TRBV4-2 | CASSQERQGDLNTEAFF | TGTGCCAGCAGCCAAGAACGACAGGGGGACTTGAACACTGAAGCTTTCTTT
- | TRBJ1-1 | once | TRBV11-2 | CASSLELRGSGTEAFF | TGTGCCAGCAGCTTAGAACTTCGGGGAAGCGGCACTGAAGCTTTCTTT
TRBD1 | TRBJ1-2 | - | TRBV6-2/TRBV6-3 | CASSRQGEANYGYTF | TGTGCCAGCAGTCGACAGGGTGAAGCCAACTATGGCTACACCTTC
- | TRBJ2-2 | few | TRBV18 | CASSPPVRDGELFF | TGTGCCAGCTCACCACCGGTACGGGACGGGGAGCTGTTTTTT
- | TRBJ1-3 | - | TRBV7-2 | CASSLGPGEENTIYF | TGTGCCAGCAGCTTAGGGCCAGGGGAAGAAAACACCATATATTTT
- | TRBJ1-5 | - | TRBV19 | CASSIGARRNSNQPQHF | TGTGCCAGTAGTATAGGAGCTCGGAGAAATAGCAATCAGCCCCAGCATTTT
- | TRBJ1-5 | few | TRBV4-3 | CASSQDGSSNQPQHF | TGCGCCAGCAGCCAAGATGGCAGTTCCAATCAGCCCCAGCATTTT
- | TRBJ1-5 | - | TRBV6-4 | CASMTAGSYSNQPQHF | TGTGCCAGCATGACCGCAGGGTCCTATAGCAATCAGCCCCAGCATTTT
- | TRBJ2-5 | - | TRBV4-1 | CASSQDYSQETQYF | TGCGCCAGCAGCCAAGATTACAGCCAAGAGACCCAGTACTTC
TRBD1 | TRBJ1-3 | - | TRBV29-1 | CSVYIRDRGNHPIYF | TGCAGCGTTTACATTAGGGACAGGGGAAATCACCCCATATATTTT
- | TRBJ1-1 | few | TRBV19 | CASSRRGALEAFF | TGTGCCAGTAGCCGTCGGGGGGCACTTGAAGCTTTCTTT
TRBD1 | TRBJ2-7 | - | TRBV2 | CASSEAGDSFYEQYF | TGTGCCAGCAGTGAAGCCGGGGACAGCTTCTACGAGCAGTACTTC
- | TRBJ1-2 | - | TRBV2 | CASSTTAHGGYTF | TGTGCCAGCAGTACGACGGCTCACGGGGGCTACACCTTC
- | TRBJ1-2 | once | TRBV3-1/TRBV3-2 | CASSQDPGRVGYTF | TGTGCCAGCAGCCAAGATCCGGGTAGAGTGGGCTACACCTTC
TRBD1 | TRBJ1-5 | - | TRBV19 | CASSIDREDTQPQHF | TGTGCCAGTAGTATCGACAGGGAGGATACTCAGCCCCAGCATTTT
TRBD1 | TRBJ1-1 | - | TRBV7-9 | CASSLADRDGTEAFF | TGTGCCAGCAGCCTGGCGGACAGGGATGGCACTGAAGCTTTCTTT
- | TRBJ2-1 | - | TRBV29-1 | CSVLLSGAPNEQFF | TGCAGCGTCCTCCTTAGCGGAGCGCCCAATGAGCAGTTCTTC
- | TRBJ2-7 | - | TRBV18 | CASSINGPYEQYF | TGTGCCAGCTCAATCAATGGGCCTTACGAGCAGTACTTC
TRBD2 | TRBJ2-2 | - | TRBV11-2 | CASSLSSGSPSSTGELFF | TGTGCCAGCAGCTTAAGTAGCGGGAGCCCATCCAGCACCGGGGAGCTGTTTTTT
TRBD1 | TRBJ2-2 | - | TRBV6-1 | CASSGGQGDASNTGELFF | TGTGCCAGCAGTGGTGGACAGGGAGACGCCTCGAACACCGGGGAGCTGTTTTTT
TRBD2 | TRBJ2-3 | - | TRBV5-6 | CASSLPSGGRTDTQYF | TGTGCCAGCAGCTTGCCTAGCGGGGGTCGCACAGATACGCAGTATTTT
- | TRBJ1-6 | - | TRBV6-5 | CASSSVYNSPLHF | TGTGCCAGCAGTTCTGTTTATAATTCACCCCTCCACTTT
- | TRBJ2-6 | - | TRBV11-3 | CASSSNSGAGANVLTF | TGTGCCAGCAGCTCAAATTCAGGGGCCGGGGCCAACGTCCTGACTTTC